A single sample gave rise to the 26 T cell receptor beta chains below, sequenced in a study of cytomegalovirus exposure and HLA in healthy donors (dated by TCRdb to the late 2010s). The library was produced with the immunoSEQ multiplex PCR assay. The clones in this table, taken by TCRdb from immuneACCESS, are in-frame only. Not every clone is retained; where verified, under half of the shortfall comes from an unresolved V gene, and the cause of the rest is unknown. This sample holds about 130,000 clones; around 92% were observed only once. Around 3.3% of the sample belongs to the ten largest clones. The sequenced sample was PBMCs. The receptors originated from a young man in good health and CMV-seronegative.

The chain is built from TRBV11-2 and TRBJ2-2; the D gene is possibly TRBD1 (5 bases). Per the germline V gene, CDR1 is SGHAT and CDR2 is FQNNGV. Trimming took 1 base from V and 4 from J, leaving 16 bases between them. This CDR3 region has 17 residues. The CDR3 region is CASSLGGWPQGTGELFF. As DNA, the CDR3 is TGTGCCAGCAGCTTAGGGGGCTGGCCCCAGGGCACCGGGGAGCTGTTTTTT.

The V and J genes are TRBV4-2 and TRBJ2-3, with 8 nucleotides matching TRBD2. The V segment lost 2 bases and the J segment 4 bases; nucleotides outside the gene matches: 14. CDR1 is LGHNA and CDR2 is YNFKEQ in the germline V gene. The CDR3 runs to 18 residues. The CDR3 region is CASSQRAGGGGHSDTQYF. The CDR3 DNA follows: TGTGCCAGCAGCCAAAGGGCCGGCGGCGGGGGGCATTCAGATACGCAGTATTTT.

V and J are TRBV5-1 and TRBJ1-3; D call uncertain. V lost 2 bases and J 4 bases, leaving 10 bases between the germline ends. The CDR3 covers 14 residues. The germline gives CDR1 SGHRS, CDR2 YFSETQ. Written as DNA, the CDR3 is TGCGCCAGCAGCTTCGAGGGTTTCGGAAACACCATATATTTT. Translated: CASSFEGFGNTIYF.

This chain links TRBV19 with TRBJ2-5; D perhaps matches TRBD1 (5 bases). Between the trimmed V and J ends, which lost 6 bases and 5 bases, there was a span of 13 bases. The V gene's germline CDR1 is LNHDA and CDR2 SQIVND (reference sequence). The CDR3 runs to 13 residues. The CDR3 loop is CASSAQGWETQYF. The CDR3 DNA is TGTGCCAGTAGCGCGCAGGGATGGGAGACCCAGTACTTC. The variable domain in full, completed from reference TRBV19 and TRBJ2-5, reads DGGITQSPKYLFRKEGQNVTLSCEQNLNHDAMYWYRQDPGQGLRLIYYSQIVNDFQKGDIAEGYSVSREKKESFPLTVTSAQKNPTAFYLCASSAQGWETQYFGPGTRLLVL.

CDR3 bases: TGTGCCAGTAGTATAGTCCCAGGGCCTGGAAACACCATATATTTT. Translating gives CASSIVPGPGNTIYF. The chain carries TRBV19 and TRBJ1-3; possible D gene TRBD1, 5 bases. The CDR3 length is 15 residues. Per the germline V gene, CDR1 is LNHDA and CDR2 is SQIVND (reference sequence). Trimming left V 1 base short and J 2 bases short, with 9 bases between.

The chain carries TRBV28 and TRBJ2-6; 7 positions match TRBD1. The V and J ends lost 5 bases and 4 bases, in that order; junction bases with no gene match: 11. The CDR3 sequence is 17 residues long. Germline V lookup: CDR1 MDHEN, CDR2 SYDVKM. The CDR3 protein is CASSPRQGRLGANVLTF. Written as DNA, the CDR3 is TGTGCCAGCAGTCCTCGACAGGGTCGACTCGGGGCCAACGTCCTGACTTTC.

The chain carries TRBV5-1 and TRBJ2-5; D is perhaps TRBD1 (5 bases). The CDR3 contains 16 residues. In germline, CDR1 is SGHRS, CDR2 YFSETQ. With 0 bases removed from V and 1 base from J, the gap between germline ends came to 13 bases. This CDR3 reads CASSLGGRQRQETQYF. CDR3 coding DNA: TGCGCCAGCAGCTTGGGGGGCCGACAGCGCCAAGAGACCCAGTACTTC.

J is TRBJ1-1 and V is TRBV18; TRBD1 matches at 7 bases. The V segment lost 1 base and the J segment 2 bases; nucleotides outside the gene matches: 4. The CDR3 is made up of 15 amino acids. Per the germline V gene, CDR1 is KGHSH and CDR2 is LQKENI. CDR3 protein: CASSPRDSVNTEAFF. The CDR3 bases are TGTGCCAGCTCACCACGGGACAGCGTCAACACTGAAGCTTTCTTT.

The V and J genes are TRBV19 and TRBJ2-7; TRBD2 matches 10 bases. V was clipped by 9 bases and J by 3 bases; unmatched bases: 11. The CDR3 totals 15 residues. Per germline, CDR1 LNHDA and CDR2 SQIVND (reference sequence). Here the CDR3 reads CASRTGTSENYEQYF. The CDR3 DNA reads as TGTGCCAGCAGAACCGGGACTAGCGAGAACTACGAGCAGTACTTC.

This sequence joins TRBV4-3 and TRBJ2-7; perhaps TRBD1 as D (6 bases). The CDR3 covers 13 residues. V lost 4 bases and J 3 bases, leaving 10 bases between the germline ends. The germline gives CDR1 LGHNA, CDR2 YSLEER. CDR3 sequence (DNA): TGCGCCAGCAGCCGTACAGGGAACTACGAGCAGTACTTC. This gives the protein CASSRTGNYEQYF.

There are a few counts of this clone. The V and J genes are TRBV11-2 and TRBJ2-1; possible D gene TRBD2, 5 bases. V was pared by 6 bases and J by 2 bases, with 11 bases between. Germline loops: CDR1 SGHAT, CDR2 FQNNGV. This CDR3 spans 14 amino acids. In DNA form, the CDR3 reads TGTGCCAGCAGTAAAGAGGGAGCCTACAATGAGCAGTTCTTC. Its protein product is CASSKEGAYNEQFF.

The chain joins TRBV4-2 to TRBJ2-1; 7 bases line up with TRBD1. The length of the CDR3 is 15 residues. The germline V gene encodes CDR1 LGHNA and CDR2 YNFKEQ. Unmatched junction bases numbered 9, after V lost 0 bases and J lost 10 bases. CDR3 sequence reads: CASSQDQRGPEEQFF. In DNA, the CDR3 is TGTGCCAGCAGCCAAGATCAGAGGGGGCCAGAGGAGCAGTTCTTC.

This chain uses TRBV7-9 with TRBJ1-1; D remains ambiguous. The CDR3 is made up of 11 amino acids. V was pared by 5 bases and J by 1 base, with 2 bases between. Per germline, CDR1 SEHNR and CDR2 FQNEAQ (reference sequence). The CDR3 DNA reads as TGTGCCAGCAGCCGGAACACTGAAGCTTTCTTT. Translating it yields CASSRNTEAFF.

The J gene is TRBJ1-1, the V gene TRBV29-1, with a weak D call TRBD1 (5 bases). The CDR3 loop spans 14 amino acids. Germline-derived CDR1 and CDR2 are SQVTM and ANQGSEA. The V gene lost 7 bases and the J gene lost 0 bases, with 15 bases spanning the gap. CDR3: CSGATDSMNTEAFF. The CDR3, as DNA: TGCAGCGGTGCGACAGATTCCATGAACACTGAAGCTTTCTTT.

The V gene is TRBV6-5, the J gene TRBJ2-7; possibly TRBD1 for D (6 bases). This CDR3 is built from 14 residues. Trimming removed 5 bases at V and 0 bases at J, with 11 bases between. Germline V gives CDR1 MNHEY, CDR2 SVGAGI. CDR3 sequence (DNA): TGTGCCAGCAGTGCCCAGGACAGCTCCTACGAGCAGTACTTC. Amino acids: CASSAQDSSYEQYF.

This clone was counted a few times. This chain connects TRBV6-1 to TRBJ2-7, with D unclear. CDR1 is MNHNS, CDR2 SASEGT, per germline. Trimming took 4 bases from V and 6 from J, leaving 4 bases between them. This CDR3 is 10 amino acids long. The CDR3 nucleotides are TGTGCCAGCAGTGTGGCCGAGCAGTACTTC. Amino acid sequence: CASSVAEQYF.

The chain couples TRBV7-9 to TRBJ1-1, with D hard to call. CDR1 is SEHNR and CDR2 is FQNEAQ in the germline V gene (reference sequence). CDR3 length equals 12 residues. The ends were cut back, 1 base at V and 6 bases at J, with 6 bases in the middle. CDR3 in amino acids: CASSLVLAEAFF. The CDR3 nucleotides are TGTGCCAGCAGCTTAGTACTCGCTGAAGCTTTCTTT.

As regards this clone: Other DNA sequences from this sample encode an identical CDR3 as well. The gene calls are TRBV28 and TRBJ2-3; D possibly corresponds to TRBD1 (5 bases). Germline V CDR1 and CDR2: MDHEN, SYDVKM. The CDR3 is 12 amino acids. Between the trimmed V and J ends, which lost 3 bases and 4 bases, there was a span of 5 bases. CDR3 loop: CASSLTADTQYF. The CDR3 nucleotides are TGTGCCAGCAGTTTGACAGCAGATACGCAGTATTTT. Based on the CDR3 plus reference TRBV28 and TRBJ2-3, the full variable domain is DVKVTQSSRYLVKRTGEKVFLECVQDMDHENMFWYRQDPGLGLRLIYFSYDVKMKEKGDIPEGYSVSREKKERFSLILESASTNQTSMYLCASSLTADTQYFGPGTRLTVL.

The CDR3 coding sequence is TGTGCCAGCGGACTAACGGTAACGAACACTGAAGCTTTCTTT. Translated: CASGLTVTNTEAFF. The chain couples TRBV28 to TRBJ1-1, with D unclear. The CDR3 sequence is 14 residues long. Trimming cost V 8 bases and J 1 base, with 14 bases left between them. In germline, CDR1 is MDHEN, CDR2 SYDVKM.

The chain combines TRBV4-2 with TRBJ2-7; D remains unclear. CDR3 size: 14 residues. The germline V gene encodes CDR1 LGHNA and CDR2 YNFKEQ. V lost 1 base and J lost 5, with 12 bases in between. Here the CDR3 reads CASSQVAFSDEQYF. CDR3 sequence (DNA): TGTGCCAGCAGCCAAGTTGCGTTTTCGGACGAGCAGTACTTC.

The chain employs TRBV7-9 and TRBJ1-5; 7 nucleotides match TRBD1. The CDR3 totals 16 residues. The J segment lost 6 bases and the V segment lost 1 base, leaving 9 bases of the junction unmatched. Germline V CDR1 and CDR2: SEHNR, FQNEAQ (reference sequence). The CDR3, as DNA: TGTGCCAGCAGCTTAGGAGGGTCAGGGGGGCTTCAGCCCCAGCATTTT. It translates to CASSLGGSGGLQPQHF.

V gene TRBV5-1 combines with J gene TRBJ2-1, with 11 bases identical to TRBD2. With 5 bases clipped from V and 7 bases from J, the junction kept 8 bases outside the gene matches. CDR1 SGHRS and CDR2 YFSETQ come from the germline V gene. The CDR3 contains 15 residues. The CDR3 protein is CASRAGLADLNEQFF. The CDR3 DNA reads as TGCGCCAGCAGGGCGGGACTAGCGGATCTAAATGAGCAGTTCTTC. Complete variable domain (other parts from reference TRBV5-1 and TRBJ2-1): KAGVTQTPRYLIKTRGQQVTLSCSPISGHRSVSWYQQTPGQGLQFLFEYFSETQRNKGNFPGRFSGRQFSNSRSEMNVSTLELGDSALYLCASRAGLADLNEQFFGPGTRLTVL.

The chain combines TRBV27 with TRBJ2-3; 10 bases align to TRBD2. Trimming removed 2 bases from V and 2 bases from J; junction bases left unmatched: 7. The CDR3 spans 17 residues. CDR1 MNHEY and CDR2 SMNVEV come from the germline V gene (reference sequence). CDR3 nucleotides: TGTGCCAGCAGTTTAAGGCCTAGCGGGGGATCCACAGATACGCAGTATTTT. This encodes CASSLRPSGGSTDTQYF.

This clone appeared once. The chain is built from TRBV18 and TRBJ2-1; 7 positions agree with TRBD1. This CDR3 has 16 residues. Losses at the gene ends were 3 bases for V and 3 bases for J; bases not matched to a gene: 8. Germline lookup yields CDR1 KGHSH and CDR2 LQKENI. CDR3 region: CASSPGGRGIYNEQFF. The CDR3 nucleotides read TGTGCCAGCTCACCCGGCGGCAGGGGGATCTACAATGAGCAGTTCTTC.

The rearrangement joins TRBV4-1 to TRBJ1-5, with D possibly being TRBD1 (6 bases). Germline V gives CDR1 MGHRA, CDR2 YSYEKL. Trimming took off 0 bases at V and 0 bases at J, with 9 bases between the two ends. The CDR3 extends over 16 amino acids. The CDR3, as DNA: TGCGCCAGCAGCCAAGAGGCAGGGGATAGCAATCAGCCCCAGCATTTT. Translation: CASSQEAGDSNQPQHF.

The chain has TRBV6-5 and TRBJ1-4; no reliable D call. V lost 7 bases and J lost 3, with 12 bases in between. Germline values: CDR1 MNHEY, CDR2 SVGAGI. The CDR3 is 14 residues long. The CDR3 sequence: CASKEMVANEKLFF. The CDR3 DNA sequence: TGTGCCAGCAAAGAGATGGTTGCTAATGAAAAACTGTTTTTT.